A single sample gave rise to the 19 T cell receptor beta chains below, sequenced in a study of shared clonotypes between healthy human individuals (dated by TCRdb to the early 2020s). The method behind the library was the immunoSEQ multiplex PCR assay. TCRdb retrieved this table from immuneACCESS and kept in-frame rearrangements only. Not all clones are present; in checked studies, unresolved V genes account for under half, and no reason is known for the remainder. The sample table contains about 2.1 million clones; only one count was recorded for 85% to 95% of them. The top ten constitute around 1.7% of the sample. CD8 naive samples were obtained by positive selection for CCR7 among CD45RO-negative cells, yielding a CD45RA+CCR7+ population from which TemRA cells were excluded. The specimen was naive CD8+ T cells from PBMCs. The meaning of the sample's cell subset or site label: CD45RA+CCR7+. The receptors stem from a man between 18 and 35 years old in good health. Some clones in this sample may be carry-over from other donors' samples.

This chain links TRBV28 with TRBJ2-7; D is perhaps TRBD2 (6 bases). The CDR3 extends over 13 amino acids. CDR1 is MDHEN, CDR2 SYDVKM, per germline. Trimming stripped 7 bases from V and 2 bases from J, with 12 bases between. CDR3 amino acids: CASMLARTYEQYF. In DNA form, the CDR3 reads TGTGCCAGCATGCTAGCGCGCACCTACGAGCAGTACTTC.

This clone was found once. The chain combines TRBV27 with TRBJ2-3; D may match TRBD1 or TRBD2 (5 bases each). V lost 3 bases, J lost 6 bases, and 13 bases lay in between. CDR1 MNHEY and CDR2 SMNVEV come from the germline V gene (reference sequence). The CDR3 is made up of 14 amino acids. The CDR3 sequence: CASSFPPGTDTQYF. The CDR3 DNA follows: TGTGCCAGCAGTTTCCCCCCTGGGACGGATACGCAGTATTTT.

The V and J genes are TRBV29-1 and TRBJ1-2; TRBD1 matches at 7 bases. From germline, CDR1 is SQVTM and CDR2 ANQGSEA. There are 11 residues in the CDR3. J gave up 7 bases and V 5 bases, and 4 bases lay outside the gene matches. The CDR3 region has the DNA TGCAGCGTTTTTGACAGGGTTGGCTACACCTTC. Translated, it gives CSVFDRVGYTF.

The rearrangement uses TRBV28 and TRBJ1-5, with 8 bases identical to TRBD1. The CDR3 runs to 16 residues. Germline V lookup: CDR1 MDHEN, CDR2 SYDVKM. V gave up 4 bases and J gave up 7 bases; unmatched junction bases: 12. The CDR3 loop is CASSSRMGQAGQPQHF. For the CDR3, the DNA is TGTGCCAGCAGTTCCCGAATGGGACAGGCGGGGCAGCCCCAGCATTTT.

V is TRBV6-1 and J is TRBJ2-7, with 7 bases identical to TRBD1. V gave up 6 bases and J gave up 0 bases; unmatched junction bases: 5. CDR1 and CDR2 from the germline V gene are MNHNS and SASEGT. CDR3 length: 14 residues. CDR3 sequence (DNA): TGTGCCAGCAGGGGACAGCGGCCCTCCTACGAGCAGTACTTC. Protein sequence: CASRGQRPSYEQYF.

The J gene is TRBJ2-3, the V gene TRBV27; D gene uncertain. The CDR3 sequence is 14 residues long. Germline CDR1 MNHEY, CDR2 SMNVEV (reference sequence). V was shortened by 3 bases and J by 4 bases, with 11 bases between the two germline ends. The CDR3 protein is CASSFFASADTQYF. The DNA for the CDR3 is TGTGCCAGCAGTTTTTTCGCTTCAGCAGATACGCAGTATTTT.

V usage is TRBV7-2 and J usage is TRBJ2-7, with D tentatively TRBD2 (6 bases). Germline V gene sequence: CDR1 SGHTA, CDR2 FQGNSA. The ends were cut back, 1 base at V and 1 base at J, with 11 bases in the middle. The CDR3 extends over 15 amino acids. The CDR3 DNA reads as TGTGCCAGCAGCTTAGGAGGGACTCTTTCCTACGAGCAGTACTTC. Translating it yields CASSLGGTLSYEQYF. Filled out from reference TRBV7-2 and TRBJ2-7, the complete variable domain reads GAGVSQSPSNKVTEKGKDVELRCDPISGHTALYWYRQSLGQGLEFLIYFQGNSAPDKSGLPSDRFSAERTGGSVSTLTIQRTQQEDSAVYLCASSLGGTLSYEQYFGPGTRLTVT.

This chain connects TRBV9 to TRBJ1-2; 7 bases agree with TRBD1. Germline V CDR1 and CDR2: SGDLS, YYNGEE. CDR3 length equals 15 residues. The V and J ends lost 0 bases and 4 bases, in that order; junction bases with no gene match: 6. DNA of the CDR3: TGTGCCAGCAGCGTAGCCCCAACAGGGGCCTATGGCTACACCTTC. Its translation: CASSVAPTGAYGYTF.

This sequence joins TRBV6-1 and TRBJ2-7; 10 bases map to TRBD1. Germline V lookup: CDR1 MNHNS, CDR2 SASEGT. The CDR3 is 14 amino acids. V was pared by 8 bases and J by 3 bases, with 7 bases of the junction left unmatched. CDR3 DNA: TGTGCCAGCGGGGAGAGGGACAGGGGCTACGAGCAGTACTTC. Protein product: CASGERDRGYEQYF.

This clone was counted between two and nine times. The same CDR3 also results from other DNA sequences found in this sample. This sequence joins TRBV7-9 and TRBJ1-2; D is undetermined. The CDR3 length is 12 residues. Germline assignment: CDR1 SEHNR and CDR2 FQNEAQ (reference sequence). V lost 0 bases to trimming and J lost 4 bases, with 3 bases between them. Written as DNA, the CDR3 is TGTGCCAGCAGCTTAGCGGGCTATGGCTACACCTTC. Translation gives CASSLAGYGYTF.

V is TRBV15 and J is TRBJ2-1, with 9 bases lining up with TRBD2. This CDR3 has 17 amino acids. J lost 7 bases, V lost 4 bases, and 14 bases had no gene match. Germline-derived CDR1 and CDR2 are LNHNV and YYDKDF (reference sequence). CDR3 in amino acids: CATSIREIGLAGNEQFF. The CDR3 nucleotides read TGTGCCACCAGCATACGAGAGATAGGCCTAGCGGGAAATGAGCAGTTCTTC.

This clone has a handful of counts. CDR3 in DNA: TGTGCCTGGAGGGCGGTACCTGAAGCTTTCTTT. Amino acids: CAWRAVPEAFF. The V call is TRBV30, the J call TRBJ1-1; D unclear. Between the trimmed V and J ends, which lost 3 bases and 6 bases, there was a span of 8 bases. The CDR3 is 11 residues long. Germline V gene sequence: CDR1 GTSNPN, CDR2 SVGIG (reference sequence).

The chain couples TRBV6-5 to TRBJ1-1, with unresolved D. Germline values: CDR1 MNHEY, CDR2 SVGAGI. The CDR3 runs to 14 residues. V lost 0 bases, J lost 1 base, and 6 bases lay in between. CDR3 nucleotides: TGTGCCAGCAGTTACTCGGAGTCGAACACTGAAGCTTTCTTT. This codes for CASSYSESNTEAFF.

The chain recombines TRBV30 with TRBJ1-2; TRBD1 is a possible D gene (5 bases). Germline V gene sequence: CDR1 GTSNPN, CDR2 SVGIG (reference sequence). Trimming took off 3 bases at V and 4 bases at J, with 15 bases between the two ends. The CDR3 is 14 residues long. In nucleotides, the CDR3 is TGTGCCTGGAGACTTACAGGCCTCCTCTATGGCTACACCTTC. It codes for CAWRLTGLLYGYTF. The whole variable domain, remainder taken from reference TRBV30 and TRBJ1-2, is SQTIHQWPATLVQPVGSPLSLECTVEGTSNPNLYWYRQAAGRGLQLLFYSVGIGQISSEVPQNLSASRPQDRQFILSSKKLLLSDSGFYLCAWRLTGLLYGYTFGSGTRLTVV.

CDR3 sequence: CASSQGPHYEQYF. The CDR3 DNA is TGCGCCAGCAGCCAGGGGCCCCACTACGAGCAGTACTTC. This sequence joins TRBV4-3 and TRBJ2-7; D perhaps matches TRBD1 (5 bases). The V end lost 3 bases, the J end lost 3 bases, and 9 bases lay between the germline ends. CDR1 and CDR2 (germline): LGHNA, YSLEER. The CDR3 runs to 13 residues.

This chain links TRBV6-5 with TRBJ2-5, with D possibly TRBD2 on 5 matching bases. Germline CDR1 reads MNHEY; CDR2 reads SVGAGI. The CDR3 loop spans 14 amino acids. V was pared by 2 bases and J by 2 bases, with 9 bases between. CDR3 nucleotide sequence: TGTGCCAGCAGTTACGCGGGTAGGCAAGAGACCCAGTACTTC. Translating gives CASSYAGRQETQYF.

This chain connects TRBV5-4 to TRBJ1-1; unclear D gene. Germline CDR1 reads SGHNT; CDR2 reads YYREEE (reference sequence). This CDR3 is built from 13 residues. Trimming took 4 bases from V and 1 from J, leaving 8 bases between them. The CDR3 DNA sequence: TGTGCCAGCAGCCAGGACTCGAACACTGAAGCTTTCTTT. Protein product: CASSQDSNTEAFF.

V usage is TRBV7-9 and J usage is TRBJ2-7; unclear D gene. V was pared by 5 bases and J by 0 bases, with 11 bases between. Germline V lookup: CDR1 SEHNR, CDR2 FQNEAQ (reference sequence). The CDR3 totals 14 residues. The DNA for the CDR3 is TGTGCCAGCAGCCCCCCGCGAGCCTCCTACGAGCAGTACTTC. As protein: CASSPPRASYEQYF.

As DNA, the CDR3 is TGCAGCGCCGAGACAGGGTTCAAACCTCGAGGGGGCTACACCTTC. Its protein product is CSAETGFKPRGGYTF. The chain couples TRBV29-1 to TRBJ1-2; 7 bases are shared with TRBD1. The germline CDR1 and CDR2 sequences are SQVTM and ANQGSEA. J lost 8 bases, V lost 7 bases, and 19 bases had no gene match. The CDR3 is made up of 15 amino acids.